The T cell receptor (beta chain) under discussion was sequenced for a study of regulatory T cells in long-lasting Graves disease. Regarding the study as a whole: Sample size, which was small, may have reduced accuracy. Newly diagnosed Graves' patients exceeded persistent ones in TCR diversity. Repertoires from persistent disease leaned toward TRBV28, TRBJ1-2 and TRBJ2-5.

Library construction for TCR beta used iRepertoire HTBI primers and Arm-PCR of CDR3 regions. TCRdb reanalysed the multiplex PCR reads using MiXCR and keeps one entry per CDR3 protein. The sample includes roughly 500,000 distinct CDR3 sequences, about a fifth of them seen just once. A note on this clonotype: Its antigen is as yet unknown.

The CDR3 spans 15 residues. Germline CDR1 and CDR2: SGHRS and YFSETQ. With 3 bases removed from V and 4 bases from J, the gap between germline ends came to 11 bases. Time point defined: persistent/refractory GD, antithyroid drugs over 5 years with positive TRAb. The TCR library used RNA extracted from PBMCs. The chain recombines TRBV5-1 with TRBJ2-6, with D perhaps TRBD1 (5 bases). The sequence came from a female donor with Graves disease. This sample comprised peripheral blood mononuclear cells (PBMCs), obtained when the disease was refractory, from a patient treated with antithyroid drugs. CDR3 bases: TGCGCCAGCAGCTGGGGCCCAGAAGGGGCCAACGTCCTGACTTTC. Translation: CASSWGPEGANVLTF.